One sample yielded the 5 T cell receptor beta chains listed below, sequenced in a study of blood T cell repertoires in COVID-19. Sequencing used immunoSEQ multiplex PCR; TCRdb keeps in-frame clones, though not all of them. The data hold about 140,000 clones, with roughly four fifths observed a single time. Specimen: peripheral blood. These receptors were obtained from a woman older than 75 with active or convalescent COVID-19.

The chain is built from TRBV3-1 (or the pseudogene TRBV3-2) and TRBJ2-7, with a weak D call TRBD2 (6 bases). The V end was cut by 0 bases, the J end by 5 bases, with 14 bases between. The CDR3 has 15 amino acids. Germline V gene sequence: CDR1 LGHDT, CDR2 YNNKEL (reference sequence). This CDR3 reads CASSQDRRGVHEQYF. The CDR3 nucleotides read TGTGCCAGCAGCCAAGATAGGCGGGGAGTCCACGAGCAGTACTTC.

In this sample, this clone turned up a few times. CDR3 loop: CASSEDGRGLSNEKLFF. The CDR3 DNA is TGTGCCAGCAGTGAAGACGGCAGGGGGCTATCTAATGAAAAACTGTTTTTT. The chain uses TRBV6-1 and TRBJ1-4; 8 nucleotides agree with TRBD1. This CDR3 contains 17 residues. After removal of 1 base from V and 3 bases from J, the junction contained 7 bases not matched to a gene. Germline CDR1 MNHNS, CDR2 SASEGT.

The CDR3 loop is CASSQEANRVGGELFF. The DNA for the CDR3 is TGCGCCAGCAGCCAAGAAGCGAACAGGGTTGGCGGGGAGCTGTTTTTT. The chain is built from TRBV4-3 and TRBJ2-2; possibly TRBD1 for D (6 bases). In germline, CDR1 is LGHNA, CDR2 YSLEER. The CDR3 runs to 16 residues. Trimming cost V 0 bases and J 7 bases, with 15 bases left between them.

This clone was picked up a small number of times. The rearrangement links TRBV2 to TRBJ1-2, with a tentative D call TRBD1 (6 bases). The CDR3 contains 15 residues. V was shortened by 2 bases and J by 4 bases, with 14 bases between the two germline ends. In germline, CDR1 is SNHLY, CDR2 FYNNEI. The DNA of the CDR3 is TGTGCCAGCAGTGAAACCCAGGGGCGGATCTATGGCTACACCTTC. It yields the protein CASSETQGRIYGYTF. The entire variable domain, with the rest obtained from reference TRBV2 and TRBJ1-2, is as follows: EPEVTQTPSHQVTQMGQEVILRCVPISNHLYFYWYRQILGQKVEFLVSFYNNEISEKSEIFDDQFSVERPDGSNFTLKIRSTKLEDSAMYFCASSETQGRIYGYTFGSGTRLTVV.

CDR3 region: CASSQVPDSYNEQFF. The CDR3 nucleotides are TGTGCCAGCAGCCAAGTGCCGGACAGTTACAATGAGCAGTTCTTC. This chain links TRBV3-1 (or the pseudogene TRBV3-2) with TRBJ2-1; a possible D gene is TRBD1 (6 bases). Trimming shortened V by 1 base and J by 4 bases, and 11 bases separated the two germline ends. From germline, CDR1 is LGHDT and CDR2 YNNKEL (reference sequence). This CDR3 is 15 amino acids long.